The next 30 T cell receptor beta chains were all read from a single sample in a study of metastatic and nonmetastatic thyroid tumors. Thyroid surgery took place with no prior treatment in any patient. TCRdb re-analyzed the PCR reads through MiXCR. The sample shows roughly 18,000 clones, about 19% of them seen only once. Sequencing was performed on tumor tissue. These receptors all stem from a female donor with papillary thyroid cancer or a benign thyroid nodule (not recorded which). Some clones in this sample may be carry-over from other donors' samples.

The sample holds many counts of this clone. The chain is built from TRBV5-1 and TRBJ2-1; D ambiguous. The V gene's germline CDR1 is SGHRS and CDR2 YFSETQ. Trimming shortened V by 4 bases and J by 10 bases, and 12 bases separated the two germline ends. The CDR3 is 12 residues long. The CDR3 DNA reads as TGCGCCAGCAGCCCTAACCGGTGGGAGCAGTTCTTC. Protein product: CASSPNRWEQFF.

Ten or more counts support this clone. CDR3 bases: TGCGCCAGCAGCCACCGGTCGCGAGATACGCAGTATTTT. Residues: CASSHRSRDTQYF. The chain employs TRBV5-1 and TRBJ2-3; no clear D. The length of the CDR3 is 13 residues. Germline CDR1 and CDR2: SGHRS and YFSETQ. The ends were cut back, 4 bases at V and 5 bases at J, with 11 bases in the middle.

This clone came up many times. J is TRBJ2-5 and V is TRBV24-1, with unresolved D. The V end was cut by 4 bases, the J end by 5 bases, with 10 bases between. This CDR3 spans 13 amino acids. CDR1 is KGHDR and CDR2 is SFDVKD in the germline V gene. The CDR3 spells CATSDTFEETQYF. As DNA, the CDR3 is TGTGCCACCAGTGACACCTTCGAGGAGACCCAGTACTTC.

Ten or more counts support this clone. The chain couples TRBV15 to TRBJ2-3, with a tentative D call TRBD1 (6 bases). Germline V gives CDR1 LNHNV, CDR2 YYDKDF (reference sequence). Trimming took off 1 base at V and 2 bases at J, with 7 bases between the two ends. The CDR3 is 14 amino acids. The CDR3 sequence is CATSRGGPTDTQYF. CDR3 coding DNA: TGTGCCACCAGCAGAGGGGGGCCCACAGATACGCAGTATTTT.

The chain joins TRBV6-1 to TRBJ2-7; either TRBD1 or TRBD2 may fit D (6 bases each). This CDR3 has 15 amino acids. CDR1 and CDR2 (germline): MNHNS, SASEGT. The germline V and J ends were trimmed by 1 base and 2 bases, with 12 bases remaining between them. The CDR3 spells CASSEEGGTAYEQYF. The CDR3, as DNA: TGTGCCAGCAGTGAAGAGGGGGGTACCGCCTACGAGCAGTACTTC.

This clone was observed at least ten times. The chain links TRBV7-8 to TRBJ2-5, with 7 nucleotides matching TRBD1. The junction had 3 bases not matched to a gene; V was cut back by 0 bases and J by 2 bases. Germline V gives CDR1 SGHVS, CDR2 FQNEAQ. The CDR3 consists of 15 residues. Written as DNA, the CDR3 is TGTGCCAGCAGCTTAGCGGCAGGGGGACAAGAGACCCAGTACTTC. Translating it yields CASSLAAGGQETQYF.

This chain connects TRBV10-2 to TRBJ2-7; D may match TRBD1 or TRBD2 (6 bases each). Germline loops: CDR1 WSHSY, CDR2 SAAADI. V was trimmed by 3 bases and J by 5 bases, leaving 14 bases between them. The CDR3 has 14 residues. Here the CDR3 reads CASSDRGRTDEQYF. CDR3 nucleotides: TGCGCCAGCAGTGACCGGGGGAGGACAGACGAGCAGTACTTC.

The genes are TRBV30 and TRBJ2-7; TRBD2 might be the D (6 bases). Trimming cost V 0 bases and J 3 bases, with 18 bases left between them. The CDR3 has 16 residues. Germline CDR1 reads GTSNPN; CDR2 reads SVGIG (reference sequence). The CDR3 sequence is CAWSVSDRGLGYEQYF. The CDR3 coding sequence is TGTGCCTGGAGTGTATCCGACCGGGGGTTGGGCTACGAGCAGTACTTC.

The chain is built from TRBV27 and TRBJ1-6; 10 nucleotides agree with TRBD1. Germline CDR1 reads MNHEY; CDR2 reads SMNVEV (reference sequence). With 6 bases clipped from V and 9 bases from J, the junction kept 5 bases outside the gene matches. The CDR3 is 14 amino acids. The CDR3 nucleotides are TGTGCCAGCAGCAGACAGGGGGCTGGTTCACCCCTCCACTTT. This sequence encodes CASSRQGAGSPLHF.

This clone was detected many times. This sample also contains other DNA sequences that code for the same CDR3. This rearrangement joins TRBV5-4 to TRBJ1-1; D uncertain. The CDR3 has 12 residues. Germline V gene sequence: CDR1 SGHNT, CDR2 YYREEE (reference sequence). CDR3 sequence: CVCWERNTEAFF. The CDR3 DNA reads TGTGTTTGCTGGGAACGGAACACTGAAGCTTTCTTT.

Notes on this clone: Given a much more abundant clone one base away, this may be a read error. In this CDR3 the conserved last residue, phenylalanine or tryptophan, is missing, so a read error is likely. It is unclear where the CDR3 begins or ends on the DNA, so no DNA is shown, and the CDR3 is as TCRdb lists it. The same CDR3 arises from other DNA sequences in this sample as well. The chain uses TRBV4-2 and TRBJ1-1. The CDR3 length is 12 residues, termini included. Germline lookup yields CDR1 LGHNA and CDR2 YNFKEQ. CDR3: CASSQRDTEAFS.

This clone showed up many times. The same CDR3 arises from other DNA sequences in this sample as well. This chain connects TRBV7-2 to TRBJ2-3; D remains ambiguous. This CDR3 contains 15 residues. Per germline, CDR1 SGHTA and CDR2 FQGNSA. Between the trimmed V and J ends, which lost 0 bases and 0 bases, there was a span of 7 bases. CDR3 coding DNA: TGTGCCAGCAGCTTAGCCGGAATTAGCACAGATACGCAGTATTTT. Encoded protein: CASSLAGISTDTQYF. The whole variable domain, remainder taken from reference TRBV7-2 and TRBJ2-3, is GAGVSQSPSNKVTEKGKDVELRCDPISGHTALYWYRQSLGQGLEFLIYFQGNSAPDKSGLPSDRFSAERTGGSVSTLTIQRTQQEDSAVYLCASSLAGISTDTQYFGPGTRLTVL.

This clone was recorded many times. This chain connects TRBV4-3 to TRBJ1-2, with D unresolved. The CDR3 spans 15 residues. With 1 base removed from V and 4 bases from J, the gap between germline ends came to 13 bases. The germline CDR1 and CDR2 sequences are LGHNA and YSLEER. CDR3 coding DNA: TGCGCCAGCAGCCAAGGGATGAGACTGCCCTATGGCTACACCTTC. Its protein is CASSQGMRLPYGYTF.

At least ten counts were recorded for this clone. The junction departs from germline at one end; a sequencing error may be responsible. The sample has other DNA sequences that encode this CDR3 too. The rearrangement links TRBV7-2 to TRBJ1-1; tentative D call: TRBD1 (5 bases). CDR1 is SGHTA, CDR2 FQGNSA, per germline. The CDR3 extends over 14 amino acids. The CDR3 bases are TGTGCCAGCAGCACCCTCACCCTGGGGACTGAAGCTTTCTTC. Amino acid sequence: CASSTLTLGTEAFF.

This clone is medium-sized in the sample. V and J are TRBV5-1 and TRBJ2-7, with 14 bases aligning to TRBD2. Trimming cost V 3 bases and J 0 bases; bases outside gene matches: 8. The CDR3 has 18 amino acids. Germline values: CDR1 SGHRS, CDR2 YFSETQ. CDR3 DNA: TGCGCCAGCAGCTGGGGACTAGCGGGAGAGGCGAGCTCCTACGAGCAGTACTTC. Protein product: CASSWGLAGEASSYEQYF.

This sequence joins TRBV9 and TRBJ2-3; D uncertain. The CDR3 has 15 residues. V lost 0 bases to trimming and J lost 3 bases, with 11 bases between them. CDR1 and CDR2 (germline): SGDLS, YYNGEE. The DNA for the CDR3 is TGTGCCAGCAGCGTAGAACCTCAAAGAACAGATACGCAGTATTTT. Translated: CASSVEPQRTDTQYF.

This clone was seen at least ten times. The genes are TRBV3-1 and TRBJ2-2; D not certain. CDR1 LGHDT and CDR2 YNNKEL come from the germline V gene (reference sequence). V was cut by 6 bases and J by 9 bases, with 11 bases left in between. This CDR3 has 12 residues. CDR3: CASSRENRELFF. The CDR3 nucleotides are TGTGCCAGCAGTCGCGAAAATCGGGAGCTGTTTTTT.

V usage is TRBV5-1 and J usage is TRBJ2-7, with 7 nucleotides matching TRBD1. There are 15 residues in the CDR3. Looked up from germline, CDR1 is SGHRS and CDR2 is YFSETQ. Trimming cost V 0 bases and J 4 bases; bases outside gene matches: 7. The CDR3 region has the DNA TGCGCCAGCAGCTTGGCCATAGGGGGCCAGTACGAGCAGTACGTC. It encodes CASSLAIGGQYEQYV.

This clone was counted at least ten times. The gene calls are TRBV6-1 and TRBJ1-1; 8 bases are shared with TRBD1. V shed 5 bases and J 2 bases; nucleotides not matched to a gene: 7. Germline loops: CDR1 MNHNS, CDR2 SASEGT. The length of the CDR3 is 15 residues. The chain's CDR3 is CASSRQGSFNTEAFF. The CDR3 DNA reads TGTGCCAGCAGTCGACAGGGGAGCTTCAACACTGAAGCTTTCTTT.

The V gene is TRBV6-1, the J gene TRBJ1-5, with 9 nucleotides matching TRBD1. V lost 4 bases, J lost 3 bases, and 4 bases stayed unmatched. The CDR3 extends over 15 amino acids. Germline V gene lookup returns CDR1 MNHNS and CDR2 SASEGT. This CDR3 reads CASSGGTGYNQPQHF. Here the CDR3 DNA reads TGTGCCAGCAGTGGAGGGACAGGGTACAATCAGCCCCAGCATTTT.

This clone was seen ten or more times. The chain links TRBV19 to TRBJ2-1, with 12 bases lining up with TRBD2. The CDR3 loop spans 15 amino acids. CDR1 and CDR2 from the germline V gene are LNHDA and SQIVND (reference sequence). The V gene end was trimmed by 3 bases and the J gene end by 8 bases; junction bases not matched to a gene: 5. CDR3 sequence (DNA): TGTGCCAGTAGTATCCTAGCGGGAGGGGAACATGAGCAGTTCTTC. Protein sequence: CASSILAGGEHEQFF. The variable domain in full, with the rest retrieved from reference TRBV19 and TRBJ2-1, is DGGITQSPKYLFRKEGQNVTLSCEQNLNHDAMYWYRQDPGQGLRLIYYSQIVNDFQKGDIAEGYSVSREKKESFPLTVTSAQKNPTAFYLCASSILAGGEHEQFFGPGTRLTVL.

This clone was counted between two and nine times. The genes are TRBV27 and TRBJ1-1; 8 bases are a match to TRBD1. The CDR3 contains 14 residues. The J segment lost 8 bases and the V segment lost 3 bases, leaving 8 bases of the junction unmatched. CDR1 and CDR2 from the germline V gene are MNHEY and SMNVEV (reference sequence). The CDR3 here is CASSFLRDRTEAFF. The CDR3, as DNA: TGTGCCAGCAGTTTCCTCCGGGACAGGACCGAAGCTTTCTTT.

This clone was seen more than once but under ten times. This chain uses TRBV12-3 or TRBV12-4 with TRBJ1-1, with D maybe TRBD1 (5 bases). CDR3 length equals 14 residues. Trimming stripped 2 bases from V and 4 bases from J, with 11 bases between. Here the CDR3 reads CASSLLGGATEAFF. DNA of the CDR3: TGTGCCAGCAGTTTATTGGGAGGGGCCACTGAAGCTTTCTTT.

By proportion, this clone is medium-sized. This chain joins TRBV27 and TRBJ2-7; D remains ambiguous. Trimming took off 0 bases at V and 6 bases at J, with 3 bases between the two ends. The CDR3 runs 11 residues. Germline-derived CDR1 and CDR2 are MNHEY and SMNVEV (reference sequence). In nucleotides, the CDR3 is TGTGCCAGCAGTTTATCGGGCGAGCAGTACTTC. Translating gives CASSLSGEQYF.

Only a few counts were recorded for this clone. The chain is built from TRBV12-3 or TRBV12-4 and TRBJ1-1, with D possibly matching TRBD1 (6 bases). V was trimmed by 7 bases and J by 6 bases, leaving 18 bases between them. The CDR3 consists of 14 residues. CDR3 DNA: TGTGCCAGCACCCTGGACAGTTTTGACGCTGAAGCTTTCTTT. Residues: CASTLDSFDAEAFF.

There are many counts of this clone. CDR3: CSALAREKLFF. The CDR3 region has the DNA TGCAGTGCCTTGGCCCGTGAAAAACTGTTTTTT. This chain joins TRBV20-1 and TRBJ1-4; D gene uncertain. The CDR3 has 11 amino acids. V dropped 6 bases and J dropped 7 bases, with 9 bases sitting between them. Germline CDR1 is DFQATT and CDR2 is SNEGSKA (reference sequence).

The sample holds many counts of this clone. The genes are TRBV20-1 and TRBJ2-1; the D is unclear. Germline V gene data show CDR1 as DFQATT and CDR2 as SNEGSKA (reference sequence). V lost 7 bases and J lost 8, with 12 bases in between. The CDR3 length is 11 residues. CDR3: CSGVSRYEQFF. For the CDR3, the DNA is TGCAGTGGTGTTAGCAGGTATGAGCAGTTCTTC.

This clone was detected ten times or more. This chain connects TRBV20-1 to TRBJ2-3; 11 nucleotides align to TRBD2. The germline V gene encodes CDR1 DFQATT and CDR2 SNEGSKA (reference sequence). The CDR3 loop spans 16 amino acids. V trimming: 0 bases; J trimming: 1 base; junction bases outside the gene matches: 3. CDR3 in DNA: TGCAGTGCTAGAGAGCTAGCGGGAGGAGGCACAGATACGCAGTATTTT. Its translation is CSARELAGGGTDTQYF.

This clone has at least ten counts. V is TRBV19 and J is TRBJ2-1; 14 bases match TRBD2. Germline V lookup: CDR1 LNHDA, CDR2 SQIVND (reference sequence). The V segment lost 5 bases and the J segment 8 bases; nucleotides outside the gene matches: 14. The CDR3 loop spans 18 amino acids. The CDR3 here is CASSPRGRGLAGADEQFF. CDR3 sequence (DNA): TGTGCCAGTAGTCCCCGGGGCAGGGGACTAGCGGGAGCCGATGAGCAGTTCTTC.

In this sample, this clone turned up a few times. The chain couples TRBV28 to TRBJ1-2; a possible D gene is TRBD1 (6 bases). The V end lost 10 bases, the J end lost 5 bases, and 20 bases lay between the germline ends. Looked up from germline, CDR1 is MDHEN and CDR2 is SYDVKM. The CDR3 sequence is 14 residues long. The CDR3 loop is CATIRGFGEYGYTF. DNA for the CDR3: TGTGCCACCATCAGGGGATTTGGGGAATATGGCTACACCTTC.